The T cell receptor (beta chain) under discussion was sequenced for a study of T-cell reconstitution after alpha-beta-depleted transplantation in children (dated by TCRdb to 2015 to 2016). For context, the study as a whole: The study quantitatively tracked T-cell immune reconstitution after TCRalphabeta/CD19-depleted allogeneic hematopoietic cell transplantation in children using TCR repertoire profiling. What the research found in general, with its limitations: The frequencies of hyperexpanded clones fell over the following months, and after one year, T-cell counts and TCRbeta diversity were mostly attributed to newly produced T cells. In some patients, the high TCRbeta diversity seen at day 60 was put down to recipient T cells and intrathymic progenitors that had survived conditioning. The apparently early recovery of alphabetaT-cell counts about two months after transplant reportedly depended on only several hundred rapidly expanded clones that came from non-depleted graft cells.

Library prep was done by PCR. Sequencing relied on an Illumina HiSeq 2500. TCR library preparation used molecular barcoding, with unique molecular identifiers applied to normalize quantification of the TCRbeta repertoire. In-frame beta chains were kept once TCRdb had trimmed the public reads at Q25 with fastp and called clones with MiXCR. Entries that share a CDR3 protein sequence are merged under the most common genes and DNA. The sample profile shows under 150,000 distinct CDR3 sequences; roughly 9% of them were found once. The top ten constitute 20% to 30% of the sample. Many counts were recorded for this clonotype. There is no known antigen for this receptor. Per-base quality was not reported, and no clone a single base away is much larger than it. Deletion took 3 bases off V and 5 bases off J, with a span of 3 bases between the germline ends. Via the germline V gene, CDR1 is MGHDK and CDR2 SYGVNS. The CDR3 spans 11 residues, from the cysteine through the phenylalanine. Just CDR3 DNA is preserved here, 33 bases in frame from base 1.

The sample's treatment or condition label, in plain terms: allogeneic hematopoietic cell transplantation with graft depleted of TCRalphabeta T cells and CD19 B cells. The children who served as transplant recipients had been given grafts of TCRalphabeta/CD19-depleted allogeneic hematopoietic cells. The source was PBMCs, mostly from graft donor cells, collected 180 days after TCRalphabeta/CD19-depleted stem cell transplant. This chain joins TRBV25-1 to TRBJ2-3, with the identity of the D gene unclear. The TCR comes from a girl less than two years old who had a stem cell transplant for combined immunodeficiency, so the T cells may come from the graft donor. The CDR3 loop reads CASSERDTQYF. The DNA is as follows: TGTGCCAGCAGTGAGAGAGATACGCAGTATTTT.